A selection of T cell receptor beta chains follows, all from one sample in a study. TCRdb reprocessed the RT-PCR reads via MiXCR and lists one record per CDR3 protein. Seen here are hundreds of thousands of distinct CDR3 sequences, 12% to 15% observed once, and the top ten hold roughly 3.9%. The source material was memory CD4+ T cells from blood. These receptors originate from a female donor in good health, serving as a healthy control. Both conserved end residues are part of each CDR3. Fields, in order: J gene, clone size, D gene, V gene, CDR3 DNA, CDR3 protein. The D gene is left open where the match is weak. A clone size is listed for some rows: how often the clone was seen (once, few, many), or a class if it is expanded.

TRBJ2-2 NA TRBD2 TRBV19 TGTGCCAGTAACGGTGAGCTAGCGGCGAACACCGGGGAGCTGTTTTTT CASNGELAANTGELFF
TRBJ1-1 few NA TRBV12-3/TRBV12-4 TGTGCCAGCAGGCACCGGAGGCTCAACACTGAAGCTTTCTTT CASRHRRLNTEAFF
TRBJ1-1 few NA TRBV11-1 TGTGCCAGCAGCGGAACAGGGACCACTGAAGCTTTCTTT CASSGTGTTEAFF
TRBJ1-1 NA NA TRBV25-1 TGTGCCAGCGCCCCGGCAGGGCGGAACACTGAAGCTTTCTTT CASAPAGRNTEAFF
TRBJ2-7 few TRBD2 TRBV29-1 TGCAGCGTTGAAGCTTCGGGGGGGGGTAAAGACGAGCAGTACTTC CSVEASGGGKDEQYF
TRBJ1-3 many NA TRBV20-1 TGCAGTGCTAGAGATGGGATTACAGTTACATCTGGAAACACCATATATTTT CSARDGITVTSGNTIYF
TRBJ1-5 NA TRBD1 TRBV6-2/TRBV6-3 TGTGCCAGCAGCACCAGTCCGGGACAGCACTCCTTACAGCCCCAGCATTTT CASSTSPGQHSLQPQHF
TRBJ1-2 few NA TRBV29-1 TGCAGCGGGGGGGACGGGAACTATGGCTACACCTTC CSGGDGNYGYTF
TRBJ2-5 few NA TRBV9 TGTGCCAGCAGCGACCAACCAGGGCTGGGGGAGACCCAGTACTTC CASSDQPGLGETQYF
TRBJ2-1 NA NA TRBV7-2 TGTGCCAGCAGCTTAGGATCAGCAAAAGCTAACAATGAGCAGTTCTTC CASSLGSAKANNEQFF
TRBJ2-7 NA TRBD2 TRBV7-9 TGTGCCAGCAGCTTAGTGCTAGCGGGAGCTTGGAGAAGCTCCTACGAGCAGTACTTC CASSLVLAGAWRSSYEQYF
TRBJ2-2 few NA TRBV25-1 TGTGCCAGCAGTGAAGGGCAGTTGAACACCGGGGAGCTGTTTTTT CASSEGQLNTGELFF
TRBJ2-5 NA TRBD2 TRBV6-6 TGTGCCACCTCACGGGACTACCAAAATCAAGAGACCCAGTACTTC CATSRDYQNQETQYF
TRBJ1-2 few TRBD1 TRBV28 TGTGCCAGCAGCCTACGACAGGGATTATATGTCTACACCTTC CASSLRQGLYVYTF
TRBJ2-3 NA TRBD2 TRBV20-1 TGCAGTGCTAGTTTGGCGGGAGTACCAGATACGCAGTATTTT CSASLAGVPDTQYF
TRBJ1-1 many NA TRBV6-5 TGTGCCAGCAGCACACTTCCGACAGGACGAGTCGAAAACACTGAAGCTTTCTTT CASSTLPTGRVENTEAFF
TRBJ2-3 few NA TRBV5-1 TGCGCCAGCAGCACGTATCCCGACGCTAGCACAGATACGCAGTATTTT CASSTYPDASTDTQYF
TRBJ1-2 many NA TRBV6-1 TGTGCCAGCAGCGAAAGGAGCTATGGCTACACCTTC CASSERSYGYTF
TRBJ2-7 few NA TRBV7-2 TGTGCCAGCAGTAAACAGTCGGGCTACGAGCAGTACTTC CASSKQSGYEQYF
TRBJ1-2 NA NA TRBV9 TGTGCCAGCAGCGCCTCAGGGTGGGACTATGGCTACACCTTC CASSASGWDYGYTF
TRBJ2-2 many NA TRBV4-2 TGTGCCAGCAGCCCCGCGCCTACAGGTACCGGGGAGCTGTTTTTT CASSPAPTGTGELFF
TRBJ2-3 few NA TRBV11-2 TGTGCCAGCAGCTTAATAACGGGATTCACAGATACGCAGTATTTT CASSLITGFTDTQYF
TRBJ1-2 many NA TRBV12-3/TRBV12-4 TGTGCCAGCAGTTTAAGATTCTATGGCTACACCTTC CASSLRFYGYTF
TRBJ2-7 NA NA TRBV5-1 TGCGCCAGCAGCTTGGTCGCCTACACCTACGAGCAGTACTTC CASSLVAYTYEQYF
TRBJ2-7 NA NA TRBV20-1 TGCAGTGCTTCGGACTATTCCTCCTACGAGCAGTACTTC CSASDYSSYEQYF
TRBJ1-1 few NA TRBV20-1 TGCAGTGCTCAGGGCGGGCCTGAAGCTTTCTTT CSAQGGPEAFF
TRBJ2-1 many TRBD2 TRBV20-1 TGCAGTGCTAGAGGGGGTACGGGAGGGACCTACAATGAGCAGTTCTTC CSARGGTGGTYNEQFF
TRBJ1-2 many NA TRBV6-5 TGTGCCAGCAGTTTGAAGGGATATGGCTACACCTTC CASSLKGYGYTF
TRBJ1-2 NA NA TRBV12-3/TRBV12-4 TGTGCCAGCAGATCAACAGGGTTAGGGGGCTACACCTTC CASRSTGLGGYTF
TRBJ1-1 few TRBD1 TRBV7-9 TGTGCCAGCAGCCAGACAGGGACGGAGTTTGCTTTCTTT CASSQTGTEFAFF
TRBJ2-7 few TRBD2 TRBV7-2 TGTGCCAGCAGCTATAAAGCGGGAGGGCCGGGTGAGCAGTACTTC CASSYKAGGPGEQYF
TRBJ1-6 NA TRBD1 TRBV7-3 TGTGCCAGCAGCTCGGACAGGTTCTCACCCCTCCACTTT CASSSDRFSPLHF
TRBJ2-1 few TRBD2 TRBV20-1 TGCAGTGCTAGAGTATCGACTAGCGGGAGCAATGAGCAGTTCTTC CSARVSTSGSNEQFF